The clone carrying this TCR beta chain was counted a few times. The antigen is not known. The data are from a study of post-analysis software for immune sequencing data. Overall study: Relapsing-remitting, secondary progressive and progressive-relapsing multiple sclerosis were all included among the disease courses. The study, taken as a whole, reports: Included in a set of several TRBV segments more frequent in patients than controls were TRBV5-6, TRBV5-1 and TRBV20-1.

This CDR3 is 17 amino acids long. Trimming removed 0 bases from V and 2 bases from J; junction bases left unmatched: 5. Germline CDR1 reads DFQATT; CDR2 reads SNEGSKA (reference sequence). Unique molecular identifiers were built into the TCR beta cDNA libraries. A single record per CDR3 protein comes from TCRdb applying MiXCR to the PCR reads. The table has roughly 540,000 distinct CDR3 sequences, 30% to 40% seen once; the top ten hold around 5.9%. Sequencing was carried out using blood. This sequence joins TRBV20-1 and TRBJ2-5; the match to TRBD2 covers 14 bases. The sequence was obtained from a girl aged 2-17 years with multiple sclerosis. CDR3 nucleotide sequence: TGCAGTGCTAGAGACGGGACTAGCGGGGGACGACAAGAGACCCAGTACTTC. This sequence encodes CSARDGTSGGRQETQYF.